The T cell receptor (beta chain) described here comes from a study of OX40 agonist ivuxolimab in advanced cancers. Produced via immunoSEQ multiplex PCR; TCRdb's table is partial and in-frame only. The sample gives about 40,000 clones, roughly 80% of which show up once; 6.5% to 8% is in the top ten. Germline CDR1 reads LNHNV; CDR2 reads YYDKDF (reference sequence). The CDR3 is 14 residues long. Between the trimmed V and J ends, which lost 0 bases and 7 bases, there was a span of 10 bases. This TCR derives from an adult with an advanced solid tumor such as melanoma, head and neck, liver or kidney cancer. The sample in question was CD4+ or CD8+ T cells sorted from blood, obtained in a trial of the OX40 agonist ivuxolimab. V and J are TRBV15 and TRBJ2-1; D is unclear. The CDR3 DNA follows: TGTGCCACCAGCAGAGATATGGTCTGGAATGAGCAGTTCTTC. Translation: CATSRDMVWNEQFF. Supplemented by reference TRBV15 and TRBJ2-1, the full variable domain reads DAMVIQNPRYQVTQFGKPVTLSCSQTLNHNVMYWYQQKSSQAPKLLFHYYDKDFNNEADTPDNFQSRRPNTSFCFLDIRSPGLGDTAMYLCATSRDMVWNEQFFGPGTRLTVL.